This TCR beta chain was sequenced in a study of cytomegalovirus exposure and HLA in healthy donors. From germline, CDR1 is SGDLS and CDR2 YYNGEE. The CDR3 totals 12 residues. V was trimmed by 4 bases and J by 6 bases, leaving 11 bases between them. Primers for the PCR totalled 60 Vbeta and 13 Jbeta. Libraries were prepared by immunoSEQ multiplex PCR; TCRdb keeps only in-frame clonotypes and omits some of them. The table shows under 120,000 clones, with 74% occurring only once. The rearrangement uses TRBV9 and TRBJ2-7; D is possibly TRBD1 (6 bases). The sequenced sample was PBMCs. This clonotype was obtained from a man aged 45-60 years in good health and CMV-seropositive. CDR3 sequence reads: CASSPPQGEQYF. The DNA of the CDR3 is TGTGCCAGCAGCCCTCCACAGGGCGAGCAGTACTTC.